These 11 T cell receptor beta chains came from one sample sequenced in a study of T-cell reconstitution after alpha-beta-depleted transplantation in children. Construction of the TCRbeta library involved unique molecular identifiers. TCRdb redid the calling of the PCR reads with MiXCR, one entry per CDR3 protein. Of hundreds of thousands of distinct CDR3 sequences in the sample, about an eighth were seen once. The source material was PBMCs, sampled before TCRalphabeta/CD19-depleted stem cell transplant. These receptors originate from a girl aged 2 to 10 with congenital amegakaryocytic thrombocytopenia, due to receive a stem cell transplant.

This clonotype was counted ten times or more. This sequence joins TRBV7-8 and TRBJ2-7; D is ambiguous. V was trimmed by 1 base and J by 7 bases, leaving 8 bases between them. The CDR3 contains 12 residues. Germline V gene lookup returns CDR1 SGHVS and CDR2 FQNEAQ. The DNA of the CDR3 is TGTGCCAGCAGCTTAGGACGGTTGGAGCAGTACTTC. Translated: CASSLGRLEQYF.

V gene TRBV7-6 combines with J gene TRBJ2-3; tentatively, D is TRBD2 (6 bases). The CDR3 is 14 amino acids. Germline-derived CDR1 and CDR2 are SGHVS and FNYEAQ. Trimming removed 6 bases at V and 2 bases at J, with 12 bases between. For the CDR3, the DNA is TGTGCCAGCAGGGGAGGACTGCCCACAGATACGCAGTATTTT. Translated, it gives CASRGGLPTDTQYF.

This clonotype has only a few counts. The rearrangement links TRBV12-3 or TRBV12-4 to TRBJ1-5; D possibly corresponds to TRBD1 (5 bases). Trimming took 7 bases from V and 6 from J, leaving 13 bases between them. This CDR3 comprises 13 residues. This chain's CDR3 is CASNGLGGQPQHF. The CDR3 bases are TGTGCCAGCAACGGTTTGGGGGGTCAGCCCCAGCATTTT.

This clonotype was seen a handful of times. The chain recombines TRBV20-1 with TRBJ2-1; 7 nucleotides match TRBD2. CDR3 length equals 10 residues. The germline gives CDR1 DFQATT, CDR2 SNEGSKA (reference sequence). The V and J ends lost 6 bases and 9 bases, in that order; junction bases with no gene match: 2. CDR3 sequence: CSARESEQFF. CDR3 in DNA: TGCAGTGCGCGGGAGAGTGAGCAGTTCTTC.

The rearrangement uses TRBV7-9 and TRBJ2-3; 11 bases are shared with TRBD2. Looked up from germline, CDR1 is SEHNR and CDR2 is FQNEAQ (reference sequence). The CDR3 is made up of 15 amino acids. V trimming: 4 bases; J trimming: 5 bases; junction bases outside the gene matches: 5. The CDR3 sequence is CASSSGTSGIDTQYF. CDR3 in DNA: TGTGCCAGCAGCTCCGGGACTAGCGGAATAGATACGCAGTATTTT.

This clonotype was observed a handful of times. The V call is TRBV20-1, the J call TRBJ2-2, with D possibly TRBD2 on 5 matching bases. Trimming took 3 bases from V and 0 from J, leaving 8 bases between them. The CDR3 sequence is 14 residues long. Germline CDR1 DFQATT, CDR2 SNEGSKA (reference sequence). The CDR3 loop reads CSASDYPNTGELFF. Here the CDR3 DNA reads TGCAGTGCTAGTGACTACCCGAACACCGGGGAGCTGTTTTTT.

This clonotype was seen only a few times. The chain uses TRBV2 and TRBJ1-5; D is perhaps TRBD1 (5 bases). CDR1 and CDR2 (germline): SNHLY, FYNNEI. The CDR3 contains 15 residues. Trimming shortened V by 5 bases and J by 2 bases, and 13 bases separated the two germline ends. The CDR3 nucleotides are TGTGCCAGCAGTTCCTATAGGGGAGGCAATCAGCCCCAGCATTTT. Residues: CASSSYRGGNQPQHF.

This sequence joins TRBV28 and TRBJ2-7; TRBD2 matches at 10 bases. V gave up 4 bases and J gave up 0 bases; unmatched junction bases: 3. CDR3 size: 15 residues. From germline, CDR1 is MDHEN and CDR2 SYDVKM. CDR3 sequence: CASSSGLAFSYEQYF. The CDR3 DNA sequence: TGTGCCAGCAGTTCGGGACTAGCGTTCTCCTACGAGCAGTACTTC.

As for this clonotype: One end of the junction varies from germline; a read error may be responsible. This sequence joins TRBV20-1 and TRBJ1-4; a possible D gene is TRBD1 (6 bases). CDR1 and CDR2 from the germline V gene are DFQATT and SNEGSKA (reference sequence). The CDR3 runs to 15 residues. CDR3 amino acids: CSARDRGPLSEKPFF. CDR3 bases: TGCAGTGCTAGAGATCGGGGGCCCTTGAGTGAAAAACCGTTTTTT.

This clonotype showed up many times. V gene TRBV10-3 combines with J gene TRBJ1-6; the D gene is possibly TRBD1 (6 bases). The CDR3 length is 13 residues. Germline V gene data show CDR1 as ENHRY and CDR2 as SYGVKD. Trimming removed 7 bases at V and 7 bases at J, with 11 bases between. CDR3 nucleotide sequence: TGTGCCATCACCGAGGGGGTAAATTCACCCCTCCACTTT. It codes for CAITEGVNSPLHF.

The chain links TRBV21-1 to TRBJ2-1; TRBD2, the D gene given by the table, was not confirmed from the DNA. TRBV21-1 is a pseudogene. The CDR3 is 15 residues long. CDR3 amino acids: CASGSVPSIPNEQLF. The CDR3 region has the DNA TGTGCCAGCGGTTCCGTGCCTAGTATACCAAATGAGCAGCTCTTC.